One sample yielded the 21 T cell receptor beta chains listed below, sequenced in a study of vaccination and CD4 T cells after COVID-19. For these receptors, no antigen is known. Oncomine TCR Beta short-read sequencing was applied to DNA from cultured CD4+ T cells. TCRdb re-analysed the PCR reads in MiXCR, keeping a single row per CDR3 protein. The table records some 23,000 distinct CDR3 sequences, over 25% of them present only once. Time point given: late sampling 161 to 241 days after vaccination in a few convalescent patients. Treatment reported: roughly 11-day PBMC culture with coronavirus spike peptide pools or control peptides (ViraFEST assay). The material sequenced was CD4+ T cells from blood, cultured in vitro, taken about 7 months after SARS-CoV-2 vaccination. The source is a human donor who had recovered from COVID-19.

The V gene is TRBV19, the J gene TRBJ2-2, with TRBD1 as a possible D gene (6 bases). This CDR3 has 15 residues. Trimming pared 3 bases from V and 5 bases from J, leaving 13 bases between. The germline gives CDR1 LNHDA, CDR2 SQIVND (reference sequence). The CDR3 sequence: CASSIRGSRTGELFF. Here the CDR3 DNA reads TGTGCCAGTAGTATTAGGGGGAGCCGGACCGGGGAGCTGTTTTTT.

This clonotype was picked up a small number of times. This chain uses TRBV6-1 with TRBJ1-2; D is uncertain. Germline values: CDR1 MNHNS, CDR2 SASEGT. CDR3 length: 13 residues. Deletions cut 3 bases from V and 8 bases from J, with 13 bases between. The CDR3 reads CASSDPIFEGYTF. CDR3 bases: TGTGCCAGCAGTGACCCGATCTTTGAAGGCTACACCTTC.

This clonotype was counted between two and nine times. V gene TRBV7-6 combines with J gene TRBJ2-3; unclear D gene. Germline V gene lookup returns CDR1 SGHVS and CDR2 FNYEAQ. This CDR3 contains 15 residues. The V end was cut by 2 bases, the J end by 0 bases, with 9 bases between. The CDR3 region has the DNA TGTGCCAGCAGCTTACCGCTCTCTAGCACAGATACGCAGTATTTT. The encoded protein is CASSLPLSSTDTQYF.

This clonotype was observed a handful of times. The CDR3 DNA reads TGTGCCAGCAGCCCCGGGACAGGGAGGTTACACACGCAGTATTTT. Its translation: CASSPGTGRLHTQYF. The chain couples TRBV5-4 to TRBJ2-3, with TRBD1 matching 9 bases. Per germline, CDR1 SGHNT and CDR2 YYREEE (reference sequence). The CDR3 spans 15 residues. J was trimmed by 9 bases and V by 4 bases; bases with no gene match: 12.

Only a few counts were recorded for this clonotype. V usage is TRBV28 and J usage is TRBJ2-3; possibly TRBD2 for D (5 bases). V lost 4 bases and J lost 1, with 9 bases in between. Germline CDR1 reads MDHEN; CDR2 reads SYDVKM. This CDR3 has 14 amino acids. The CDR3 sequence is CASSSSRRTDTQYF. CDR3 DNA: TGTGCCAGCAGTTCTAGCCGACGCACAGATACGCAGTATTTT.

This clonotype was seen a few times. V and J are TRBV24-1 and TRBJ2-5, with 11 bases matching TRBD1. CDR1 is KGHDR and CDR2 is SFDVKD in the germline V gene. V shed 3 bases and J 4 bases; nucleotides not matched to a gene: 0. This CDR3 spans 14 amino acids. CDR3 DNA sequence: TGTGCCACCAGTGATGGGACAGGGGGAGAGACCCAGTACTTC. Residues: CATSDGTGGETQYF.

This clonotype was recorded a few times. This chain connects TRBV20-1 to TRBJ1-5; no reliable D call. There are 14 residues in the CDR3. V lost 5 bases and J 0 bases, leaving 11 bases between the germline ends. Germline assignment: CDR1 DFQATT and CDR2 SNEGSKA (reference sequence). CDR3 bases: TGCAGTGCTCTTTCCAGGTCTAGCAATCAGCCCCAGCATTTT. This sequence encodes CSALSRSSNQPQHF.

The chain's CDR3 is CASSYRGQGAAYEQYF. The CDR3 nucleotides are TGTGCCAGCAGTTACCGCGGACAGGGGGCCGCCTACGAGCAGTACTTC. This chain connects TRBV6-5 to TRBJ2-7; TRBD1 matches 11 bases. CDR3 size: 16 residues. The germline gives CDR1 MNHEY, CDR2 SVGAGI. J lost 2 bases, V lost 2 bases, and 5 bases had no gene match.

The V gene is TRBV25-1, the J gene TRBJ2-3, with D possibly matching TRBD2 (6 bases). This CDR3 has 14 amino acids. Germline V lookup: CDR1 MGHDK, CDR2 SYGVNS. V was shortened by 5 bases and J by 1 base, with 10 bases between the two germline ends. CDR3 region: CASSPTGGTDTQYF. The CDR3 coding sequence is TGTGCCAGCAGTCCCACGGGAGGCACAGATACGCAGTATTTT.

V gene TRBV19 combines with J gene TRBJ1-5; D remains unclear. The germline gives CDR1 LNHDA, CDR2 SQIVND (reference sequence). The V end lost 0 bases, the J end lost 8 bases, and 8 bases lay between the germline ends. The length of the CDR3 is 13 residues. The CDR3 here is CASSIDGEKPQHF. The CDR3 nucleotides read TGTGCCAGTAGTATAGACGGGGAGAAGCCCCAGCATTTT.

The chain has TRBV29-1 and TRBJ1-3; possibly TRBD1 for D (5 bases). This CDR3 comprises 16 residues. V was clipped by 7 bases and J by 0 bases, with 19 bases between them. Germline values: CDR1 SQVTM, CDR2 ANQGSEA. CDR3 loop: CSAAGKSGPSGNTIYF. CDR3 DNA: TGCAGCGCCGCGGGGAAGTCAGGGCCCTCTGGAAACACCATATATTTT.

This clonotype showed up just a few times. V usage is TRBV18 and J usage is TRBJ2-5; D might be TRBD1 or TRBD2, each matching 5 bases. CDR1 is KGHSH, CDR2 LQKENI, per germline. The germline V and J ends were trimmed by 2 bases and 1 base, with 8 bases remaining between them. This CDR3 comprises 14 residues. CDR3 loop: CASSPLRGQETQYF. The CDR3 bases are TGTGCCAGCTCACCATTGAGGGGCCAAGAGACCCAGTACTTC.

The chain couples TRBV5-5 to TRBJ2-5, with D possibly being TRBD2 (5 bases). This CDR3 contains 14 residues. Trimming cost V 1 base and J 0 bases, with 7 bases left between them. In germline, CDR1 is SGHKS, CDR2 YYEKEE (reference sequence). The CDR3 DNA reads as TGTGCCAGCAGCTTGCCGCGGGACCAAGAGACCCAGTACTTC. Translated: CASSLPRDQETQYF.

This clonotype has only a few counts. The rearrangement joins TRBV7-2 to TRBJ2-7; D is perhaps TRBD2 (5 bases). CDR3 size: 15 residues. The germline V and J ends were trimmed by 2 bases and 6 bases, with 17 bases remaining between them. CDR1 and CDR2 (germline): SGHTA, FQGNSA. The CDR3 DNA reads TGTGCCAGCAGCTTAATGAGGGAGTTGGTCTCCGAGCAGTACTTC. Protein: CASSLMRELVSEQYF.

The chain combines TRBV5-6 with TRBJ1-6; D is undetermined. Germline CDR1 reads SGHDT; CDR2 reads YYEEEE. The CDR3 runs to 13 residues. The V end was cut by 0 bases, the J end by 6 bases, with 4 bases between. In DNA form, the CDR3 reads TGTGCCAGCAGCTTGGCGGCTAATTCACCCCTCCACTTT. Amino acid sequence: CASSLAANSPLHF.

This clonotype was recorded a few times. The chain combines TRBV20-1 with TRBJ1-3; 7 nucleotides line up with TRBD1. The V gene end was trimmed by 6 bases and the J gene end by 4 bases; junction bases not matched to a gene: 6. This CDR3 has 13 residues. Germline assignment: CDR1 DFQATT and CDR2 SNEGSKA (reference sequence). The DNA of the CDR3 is TGCAGTGCCGAGGGACAGCTAGGAAACACCATATATTTT. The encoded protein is CSAEGQLGNTIYF.

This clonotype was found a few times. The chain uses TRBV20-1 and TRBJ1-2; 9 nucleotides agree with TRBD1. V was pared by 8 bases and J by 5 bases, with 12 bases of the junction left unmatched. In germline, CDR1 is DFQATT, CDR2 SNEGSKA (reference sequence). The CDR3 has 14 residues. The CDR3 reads CSPNSGQGKYGYTF. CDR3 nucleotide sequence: TGCAGTCCAAACTCAGGACAGGGGAAATATGGCTACACCTTC.

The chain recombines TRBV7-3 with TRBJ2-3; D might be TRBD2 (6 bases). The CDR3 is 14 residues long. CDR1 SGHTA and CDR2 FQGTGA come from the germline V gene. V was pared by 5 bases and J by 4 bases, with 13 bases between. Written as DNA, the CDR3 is TGTGCCAGCAGCGACCGGGACTTGGCAGATACGCAGTATTTT. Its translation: CASSDRDLADTQYF. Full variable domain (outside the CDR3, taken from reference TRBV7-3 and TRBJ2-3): GAGVSQTPSNKVTEKGKYVELRCDPISGHTALYWYRQSLGQGPEFLIYFQGTGAADDSGLPNDRFFAVRPEGSVSTLKIQRTERGDSAVYLCASSDRDLADTQYFGPGTRLTVL.

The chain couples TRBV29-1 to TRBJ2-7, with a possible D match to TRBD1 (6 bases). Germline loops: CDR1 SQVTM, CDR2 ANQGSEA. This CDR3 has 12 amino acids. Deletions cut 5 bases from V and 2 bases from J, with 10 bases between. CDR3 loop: CSVRDIAYEQYF. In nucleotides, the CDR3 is TGCAGCGTTCGGGACATAGCCTACGAGCAGTACTTC.

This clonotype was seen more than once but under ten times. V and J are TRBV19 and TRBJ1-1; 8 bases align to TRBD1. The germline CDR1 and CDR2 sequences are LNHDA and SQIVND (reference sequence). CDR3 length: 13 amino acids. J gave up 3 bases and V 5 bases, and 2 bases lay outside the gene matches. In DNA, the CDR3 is TGTGCCAGTAGTCGGGGACAGGACACTGAAGCTTTCTTT. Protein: CASSRGQDTEAFF.

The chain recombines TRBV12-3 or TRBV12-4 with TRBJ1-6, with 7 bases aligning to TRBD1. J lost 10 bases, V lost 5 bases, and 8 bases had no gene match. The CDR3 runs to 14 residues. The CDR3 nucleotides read TGTGCCAGCAGTACCCGGGACAGCTGGTCACCCCTCCACTTT. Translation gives CASSTRDSWSPLHF.